At least ten counts were recorded for the clone carrying this TCR beta chain. Its antigen is as yet unknown. One entry per CDR3 protein, called by TCRdb with MiXCR from the 5' RACE reads. The sample shows tens of thousands of distinct CDR3 sequences, approximately 4.5% of them seen only once. This entry belongs to a study of neurological immune-mediated disorders. Study findings and constraints: The expanded clones of different subjects shared no CDR3 amino acid sequences (suggesting private repertoires in all groups).

In germline, CDR1 is KGHDR, CDR2 SFDVKD. V shed 10 bases and J 5 bases; nucleotides not matched to a gene: 4. This CDR3 region has 13 residues. This TCR was recovered from a woman aged 60-75 years with multiple sclerosis. Sequences were obtained from PBMCs. The chain couples TRBV24-1 to TRBJ2-1, with 10 bases aligning to TRBD2. The CDR3 nucleotides are TGTGCCACGCGGACTAGCGGCAACAATGAGCAGTTCTTC. It yields the protein CATRTSGNNEQFF.